This T cell receptor beta chain emerged from a study of cytomegalovirus exposure and HLA in healthy donors. Across the study: Of all 400 or so donors who were genotyped, roughly 81% belonged to the Caucasian-associated ancestry cluster.

A few counts support this clone. 60 Vbeta and 13 Jbeta primers were used in PCR. Assay: immunoSEQ multiplex PCR; the TCRdb copy retains only in-frame clones and omits some. The repertoire holds 150,000 to 200,000 clones, more than 9.5% seen once, with under 10% in the top ten. The CDR3 length is 15 residues. CDR1 is SNHLY, CDR2 FYNNEI, per germline. V shed 2 bases and J 7 bases; nucleotides not matched to a gene: 8. The TCR comes from a man aged 45-65 years in good health and CMV-seropositive. The chain has TRBV2 and TRBJ1-2; 9 bases fit TRBD1. The sample was PBMCs. CDR3 in amino acids: CASSEWATGGGGYTF. The CDR3 DNA follows: TGTGCCAGCAGTGAATGGGCGACAGGGGGAGGTGGCTACACCTTC.